A single sample is the source of the 9 T cell receptor beta chains below, sequenced in a study of lymphopenia after photon versus proton radiotherapy. Some clones are missing from TCRdb's copy, which holds only in-frame ones; the method was immunoSEQ multiplex PCR. The sample yields almost 25,000 clones, around four fifths seen once. The sequences come from peripheral blood, collected from a patient treated with proton-based radiotherapy. The receptor source for this set is a woman aged 70-85 years with pancreatic cancer.

This clone appeared a single time. The chain joins TRBV28 to TRBJ2-7, with a tentative D call TRBD2 (5 bases). V lost 10 bases and J lost 1, with 11 bases in between. CDR1 and CDR2 from the germline V gene are MDHEN and SYDVKM. The CDR3 spans 12 residues. The CDR3, as DNA: TGTGCCACCGGGGTGGGGTCCTACGAGCAGTACTTC. Translation: CATGVGSYEQYF.

V is TRBV4-3 and J is TRBJ2-2; TRBD2 aligns across 10 bases. Germline loops: CDR1 LGHNA, CDR2 YSLEER. The CDR3 length is 17 residues. V shed 0 bases, J shed 2 bases, and the junction held 3 bases outside the gene matches. The CDR3 sequence is CASSQDTSGANTGELFF. CDR3 coding DNA: TGCGCCAGCAGCCAAGACACTAGCGGGGCAAACACCGGGGAGCTGTTTTTT.

The chain combines TRBV15 with TRBJ2-7; D could derive from TRBD1 or TRBD2 (5 bases each). V lost 0 bases, J lost 3 bases, and 15 bases lay in between. CDR3 length: 16 residues. Looked up from germline, CDR1 is LNHNV and CDR2 is YYDKDF (reference sequence). CDR3 loop: CATSREAPQRGYEQYF. The CDR3 nucleotides read TGTGCCACCAGCAGAGAAGCACCACAGAGGGGCTACGAGCAGTACTTC.

The chain's CDR3 is CASSAVGGFSGETQYF. CDR3 nucleotide sequence: TGTGCCAGCAGTGCCGTAGGAGGATTCAGCGGAGAGACCCAGTACTTC. This sequence joins TRBV28 and TRBJ2-5, with D tentatively TRBD2 (5 bases). Trimming took 5 bases from V and 4 from J, leaving 20 bases between them. The germline V gene encodes CDR1 MDHEN and CDR2 SYDVKM. This CDR3 comprises 16 residues.

This rearrangement joins TRBV6-1 to TRBJ2-3; no firm D call. The germline V gene encodes CDR1 MNHNS and CDR2 SASEGT. Trimming shortened V by 2 bases and J by 1 base, and 7 bases separated the two germline ends. This CDR3 region has 14 residues. CDR3 protein: CASSESRRTDTQYF. Here the CDR3 DNA reads TGTGCCAGCAGTGAATCCAGACGCACAGATACGCAGTATTTT.

This chain connects TRBV5-1 to TRBJ2-2; 9 bases match TRBD1. The germline V gene has CDR1 SGHRS and CDR2 YFSETQ. The CDR3 is made up of 16 amino acids. The V segment lost 1 base and the J segment 4 bases; nucleotides outside the gene matches: 5. CDR3 DNA: TGCGCCAGCAGCTTGACCCCGGGACAGGGCACCGGGGAGCTGTTTTTT. This encodes CASSLTPGQGTGELFF.

The V and J genes are TRBV7-3 and TRBJ2-5; D perhaps matches TRBD1 (6 bases). Germline V lookup: CDR1 SGHTA, CDR2 FQGTGA. The CDR3 is 13 amino acids. With 5 bases removed from V and 3 bases from J, the gap between germline ends came to 10 bases. The CDR3 is CASSGGHKETQYF. The CDR3, as DNA: TGTGCCAGCAGCGGGGGACATAAAGAGACCCAGTACTTC.

The chain has TRBV5-6 and TRBJ2-5, with D unclear. The CDR3 runs 14 residues. In germline, CDR1 is SGHDT, CDR2 YYEEEE. Trimming took off 0 bases at V and 6 bases at J, with 12 bases between the two ends. CDR3 protein: CASSLAAAKKTQYF. DNA for the CDR3: TGTGCCAGCAGCTTGGCCGCGGCAAAGAAGACCCAGTACTTC. The full variable domain, its missing parts supplied by reference TRBV5-6 and TRBJ2-5, is DAGVTQSPTHLIKTRGQQVTLRCSPKSGHDTVSWYQQALGQGPQFIFQYYEEEERQRGNFPDRFSGHQFPNYSSELNVNALLLGDSALYLCASSLAAAKKTQYFGPGTRLLVL.

The table lists this clone with a count of one. V is TRBV19 and J is TRBJ2-1, with 7 bases that match TRBD2. Germline CDR1 is LNHDA and CDR2 is SQIVND (reference sequence). The V segment lost 4 bases and the J segment 0 bases; nucleotides outside the gene matches: 6. This CDR3 is 16 amino acids long. This CDR3 reads CASSNLAASSYNEQFF. DNA for the CDR3: TGTGCCAGTAGTAACCTAGCGGCCAGCTCCTACAATGAGCAGTTCTTC.